These T cell receptor beta chains were read from a single sample in a study of CD8 T cells in ankylosing spondylitis. TCRdb called the 5' RACE reads again in MiXCR, with one record for every CDR3 protein. The repertoire consists of roughly 120,000 distinct CDR3 sequences, with approximately 6.8% occurring once and the leading ten covering 12%. Sequencing was done on a sample of blood, either unsorted or a sorted T cell fraction (not recorded which). These receptors all come from a male donor with ankylosing spondylitis or in good health (not recorded which). CDR3s include the opening cysteine and the closing phenylalanine or tryptophan. D genes are given only for firm matches. A row's size may be missing; if present it is once, few, many or a size class.

clone size,V gene,J gene,D gene,CDR3 DNA,CDR3 protein
NA,TRBV20-1,TRBJ2-3,NA,TGCAGTGCTAGCCAGGGACGCCTGTCAGATACGCAGTATTTT,CSASQGRLSDTQYF
many,TRBV5-1,TRBJ2-1,TRBD2,TGCGCCAGCAGCTTGCCAGCGGGAGGGCAGGTTGAGCAGTTCTTC,CASSLPAGGQVEQFF
NA,TRBV27,TRBJ2-6,NA,TGTGCCAGCAGTCTCCACAGGGCTGGGGCCAACGTCCTGACTTTC,CASSLHRAGANVLTF
many,TRBV20-1,TRBJ2-1,TRBD2,TGCAGTGCTCCTAAGCGGGGTTACAATGAGCAGTTCTTC,CSAPKRGYNEQFF
many,TRBV20-1,TRBJ2-5,NA,TGCAGTGCTAGGCTCGCTAAGTCTGTCGCCCAGTACTTC,CSARLAKSVAQYF
many,TRBV12-3/TRBV12-4,TRBJ1-6,NA,TGTGCCAGCAGCTGGGGACCGCAGAAGTCACCCCTCCACTTT,CASSWGPQKSPLHF
many,TRBV20-1,TRBJ1-4,NA,TGCAGTGCTCCCCGTGAAAAACTGTTTTTT,CSAPREKLFF
NA,TRBV5-5,TRBJ2-1,NA,TGTGCCAGCAGCTTGGTAGGGGACAATGAGCAGTTCTTC,CASSLVGDNEQFF
few,TRBV7-9,TRBJ2-1,NA,TGTGCCAGCAGCCACAGCGAGCCTCCGTTCTTC,CASSHSEPPFF
many,TRBV9,TRBJ2-1,NA,TGTGCCAGCAGGGCTGGGGGCAGGGCCGGCAATGAGCAGTTCTTC,CASRAGGRAGNEQFF
many,TRBV27,TRBJ2-1,NA,TGTGCCAGCAGTTTGAGTCAGGGCGGCCTTAGCTCCTACAATGAGCAGTTCTTC,CASSLSQGGLSSYNEQFF
few,TRBV5-1,TRBJ2-3,NA,TGCGCCAGCAGCTCGGAGCGAGACACAGATACGCAGTATTTT,CASSSERDTDTQYF
many,TRBV4-1,TRBJ2-1,NA,TGCGCCAGCATCTCCCGGGTAGGTGATGAGCAGTTCTTC,CASISRVGDEQFF
many,TRBV19,TRBJ1-5,NA,TGTGCCAGTAGTCAGGGGACACATCAGCCCCAGCATTTT,CASSQGTHQPQHF
many,TRBV20-1,TRBJ2-1,TRBD1,TGCAGTGCCCCTCTAAATGGACAGGGTTCCAATGAGCAGTTCTTC,CSAPLNGQGSNEQFF
many,TRBV6-2/TRBV6-3,TRBJ1-3,NA,TGTGCCAGCAGTTACCTGGGATCTGGAAACACCATATATTTT,CASSYLGSGNTIYF
NA,TRBV20-1,TRBJ1-1,NA,TGCAGTGCTAGGGACCAGGTGTACGCTGAAGCTTTCTTT,CSARDQVYAEAFF
many,TRBV20-1,TRBJ2-5,NA,TGCAGTGCTGACATGGTGGAGACCCAGTACTTC,CSADMVETQYF
many,TRBV7-9,TRBJ1-2,NA,TGTGCCAGCAGCTCAGGCTCTAACTATGGCTACACCTTC,CASSSGSNYGYTF
many,TRBV7-9,TRBJ1-6,TRBD1,TGTGCCAGCAGCAACGGACAGGGCGGTAATTCACCCCTCCACTTT,CASSNGQGGNSPLHF
many,TRBV12-3/TRBV12-4,TRBJ1-2,NA,TGTGCCAGCAGTTCCAGGGAGACGGGGGGCTACACCTTC,CASSSRETGGYTF
many,TRBV25-1,TRBJ2-7,NA,TGTGCCAGCAGTGCCGGACTGAGGCGCGAGCAGTACTTC,CASSAGLRREQYF
many,TRBV7-9,TRBJ1-1,NA,TGTGCCAGCAGACCAACAGAGAACACTGAAGCTTTCTTT,CASRPTENTEAFF
many,TRBV11-2,TRBJ2-4,NA,TGTGCCAGCAGCTTGGAGGGTGGAAACATTCAGTACTTC,CASSLEGGNIQYF
few,TRBV10-3,TRBJ1-1,NA,TGTGCCATCAGGCCAAGTCCCCAGGGCCCGAACACTGAAGCTTTCTTT,CAIRPSPQGPNTEAFF
many,TRBV5-1,TRBJ2-5,NA,TGCGCCAGCAGCTTGGAGGGGATATGGGGGGAGACCCAGTACTTC,CASSLEGIWGETQYF
many,TRBV15,TRBJ2-7,NA,TGTGCCACCAGCAGAGGTTTTGGGGACGGAACTTACGAGCAGTACTTC,CATSRGFGDGTYEQYF
many,TRBV12-3/TRBV12-4,TRBJ2-1,TRBD2,TGTGCCAGCAAACCCTATCTGGTAGCGGGAGAGCGGAATGAGCAGTTCTTC,CASKPYLVAGERNEQFF
many,TRBV5-1,TRBJ1-2,NA,TGCGCCAGCAGCCAGGGGACAATCGGCTACACCTTC,CASSQGTIGYTF
many,TRBV7-2,TRBJ2-1,NA,TGTGCCAGCAGCTTCCACACGGACTATGCATGGAATGAGCAGTTCTTC,CASSFHTDYAWNEQFF
many,TRBV7-6,TRBJ2-7,NA,TGTGCCAGCAGCTTATCGGGGGATGGCATCTACGAGCAGTACTTC,CASSLSGDGIYEQYF
many,TRBV2,TRBJ2-1,NA,TGTGCCAGCCGGGTCGGAATTCCCCATGAGCAGTTCTTC,CASRVGIPHEQFF
many,TRBV12-3/TRBV12-4,TRBJ2-2,TRBD1,TGTGCCAGCGACAGGGACAGGGTGCCCACCGGGGAGCTGTTTTTT,CASDRDRVPTGELFF
many,TRBV10-3,TRBJ2-4,TRBD1,TGTGCCATCAGTGAGACAGGGGAAGACATTCAGTACTTC,CAISETGEDIQYF
few,TRBV7-6,TRBJ2-3,NA,TGTGCCAGCAGCTTAGATTTGGCAGATACGCAGTATTTT,CASSLDLADTQYF
many,TRBV14,TRBJ1-1,TRBD1,TGTGCCAGCAGCTCCCCGGCAGGGGGGAACACTGAAGCTTTCTTT,CASSSPAGGNTEAFF
many,TRBV4-2,TRBJ1-6,NA,TGTGCCAGCAGCCAAGGGGGTGATAATTCACCCCTCCACTTT,CASSQGGDNSPLHF
many,TRBV10-3,TRBJ2-1,NA,TGTGCCATCAGTGAGTCGTTGGGGGGGGCCAATGAGCAGTTCTTC,CAISESLGGANEQFF
many,TRBV28,TRBJ1-4,NA,TGTGCCAGCAGTTTAATTACGAGGAGGAACGAAAAACTGTTTTTT,CASSLITRRNEKLFF
many,TRBV7-9,TRBJ2-4,TRBD2,TGTGCCAGCAGCTCGGCGGGACTAGCGGGAGCTTGGTACTTC,CASSSAGLAGAWYF
many,TRBV6-1,TRBJ2-3,NA,TGTGCCAGCAGTCCCAGCGGGAGCACAGATACGCAGTATTTT,CASSPSGSTDTQYF
NA,TRBV29-1,TRBJ2-7,NA,TGCAGCGTTTTGGGCAGCTACGAGCAGTACTTC,CSVLGSYEQYF
many,TRBV20-1,TRBJ1-1,NA,TGCAGTGCTCGTAACAGGGACACTGAAGCTTTCTTT,CSARNRDTEAFF
many,TRBV7-6,TRBJ2-7,NA,TGTGCCAGCAGCTCCTTTAGGCTGGGGAGGCCACACGAGCAGTACTTC,CASSSFRLGRPHEQYF
many,TRBV4-1,TRBJ2-4,TRBD2,TGCGCCAGCAGCCAAGATCCAGGACGGGGGGGTAACATTCAGTACTTC,CASSQDPGRGGNIQYF
many,TRBV3-1,TRBJ2-6,NA,TGTGCCAGCAGCCAACTTTTGGGCCCTGGGGCCAACGTCCTGACTTTC,CASSQLLGPGANVLTF
NA,TRBV5-4,TRBJ1-1,NA,TGTGCCAGCAGCTGGCCGACAGTGAATACTGAAGCTTTCTTT,CASSWPTVNTEAFF
NA,TRBV5-4,TRBJ2-1,NA,TGTGCCAGCAGCATACAGGGAGATGAGCAGTTCTTC,CASSIQGDEQFF
many,TRBV5-1,TRBJ2-3,NA,TGCGCCAGCAGCTTTAACACAGATACGCAGTATTTT,CASSFNTDTQYF
many,TRBV9,TRBJ2-3,NA,TGTGCCAGCAGCGTAGACGGGAGAGGCGATACGCAGTATTTT,CASSVDGRGDTQYF
many,TRBV4-1,TRBJ2-7,TRBD2,TGCGCCAGCAGCCAACCGACTAGCGGAACTTACGAGCAGTACTTC,CASSQPTSGTYEQYF